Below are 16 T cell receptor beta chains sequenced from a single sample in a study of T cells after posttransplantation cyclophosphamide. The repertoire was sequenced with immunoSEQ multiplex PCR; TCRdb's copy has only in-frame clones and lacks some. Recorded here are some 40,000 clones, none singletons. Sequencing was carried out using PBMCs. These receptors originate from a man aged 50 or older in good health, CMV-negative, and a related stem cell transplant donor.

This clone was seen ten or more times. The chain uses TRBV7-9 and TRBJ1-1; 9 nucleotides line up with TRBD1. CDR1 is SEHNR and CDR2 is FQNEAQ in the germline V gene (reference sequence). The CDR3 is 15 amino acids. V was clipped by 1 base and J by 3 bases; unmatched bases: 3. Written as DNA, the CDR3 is TGTGCCAGCAGCTTAGGGGACAGGGTAGACACTGAAGCTTTCTTT. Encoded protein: CASSLGDRVDTEAFF.

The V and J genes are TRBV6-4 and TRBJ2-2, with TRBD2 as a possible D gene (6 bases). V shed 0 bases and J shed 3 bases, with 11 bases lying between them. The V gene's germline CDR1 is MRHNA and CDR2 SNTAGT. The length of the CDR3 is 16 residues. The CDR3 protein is CASSDSGTFDTGELFF. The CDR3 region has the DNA TGTGCCAGCAGTGACTCCGGGACTTTCGACACCGGGGAGCTGTTTTTT.

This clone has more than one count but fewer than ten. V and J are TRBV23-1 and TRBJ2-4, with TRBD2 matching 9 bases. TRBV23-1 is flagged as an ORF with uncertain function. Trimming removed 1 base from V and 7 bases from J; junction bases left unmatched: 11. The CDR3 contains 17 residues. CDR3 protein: CASSQLVAGGPRNIQYF. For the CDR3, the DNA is TGCGCCAGCAGTCAATTAGTTGCGGGAGGGCCCCGGAACATTCAGTACTTC.

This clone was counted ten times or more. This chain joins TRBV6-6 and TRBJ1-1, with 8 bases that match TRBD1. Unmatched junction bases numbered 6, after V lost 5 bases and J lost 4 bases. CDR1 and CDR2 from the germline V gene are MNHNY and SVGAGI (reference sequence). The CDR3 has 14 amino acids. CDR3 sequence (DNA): TGTGCCAGCAGTACTCAGGGGGCTGGCACTGAAGCTTTCTTT. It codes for CASSTQGAGTEAFF.

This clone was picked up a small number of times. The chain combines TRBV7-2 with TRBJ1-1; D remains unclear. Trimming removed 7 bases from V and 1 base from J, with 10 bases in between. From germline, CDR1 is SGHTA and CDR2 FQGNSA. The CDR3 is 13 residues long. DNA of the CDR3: TGTGCCAGCACTCCGGGAGGGAACACTGAAGCTTTCTTT. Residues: CASTPGGNTEAFF.

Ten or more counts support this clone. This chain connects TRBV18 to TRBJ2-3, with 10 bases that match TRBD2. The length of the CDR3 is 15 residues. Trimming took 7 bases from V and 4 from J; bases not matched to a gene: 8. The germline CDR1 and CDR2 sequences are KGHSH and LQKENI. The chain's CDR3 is CASCYTSGVPDTQYF. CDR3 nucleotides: TGTGCCAGCTGCTACACTAGCGGGGTCCCAGATACGCAGTATTTT. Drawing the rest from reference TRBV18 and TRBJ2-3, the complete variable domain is NAGVMQNPRHLVRRRGQEARLRCSPMKGHSHVYWYRQLPEEGLKFMVYLQKENIIDESGMPKERFSAEFPKEGPSILRIQQVVRGDSAAYFCASCYTSGVPDTQYFGPGTRLTVL.

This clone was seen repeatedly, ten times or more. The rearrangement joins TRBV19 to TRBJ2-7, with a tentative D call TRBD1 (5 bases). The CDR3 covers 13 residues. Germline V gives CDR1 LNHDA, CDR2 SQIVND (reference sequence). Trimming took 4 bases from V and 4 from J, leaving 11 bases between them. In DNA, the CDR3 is TGTGCCAGTAGTAGCGGACACCCATACGAGCAGTACTTC. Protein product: CASSSGHPYEQYF.

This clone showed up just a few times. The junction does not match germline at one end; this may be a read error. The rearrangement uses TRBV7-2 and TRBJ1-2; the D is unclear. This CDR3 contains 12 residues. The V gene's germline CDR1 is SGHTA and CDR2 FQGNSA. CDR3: CASSLISYRYTF. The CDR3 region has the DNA TGTGCCAGCAGCTTAATTTCCTATCGCTACACCTTC.

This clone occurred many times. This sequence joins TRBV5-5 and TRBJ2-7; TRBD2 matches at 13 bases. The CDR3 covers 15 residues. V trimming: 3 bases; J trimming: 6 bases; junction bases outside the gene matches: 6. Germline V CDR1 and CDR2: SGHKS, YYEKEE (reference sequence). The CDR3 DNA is TGTGCCAGCAGCTCTGGACTAGCGGGAGTGATCGAGCAGTACTTC. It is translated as CASSSGLAGVIEQYF. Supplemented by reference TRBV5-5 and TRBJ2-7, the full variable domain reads DAGVTQSPTHLIKTRGQQVTLRCSPISGHKSVSWYQQVLGQGPQFIFQYYEKEERGRGNFPDRFSARQFPNYSSELNVNALLLGDSALYLCASSSGLAGVIEQYFGPGTRLTVT.

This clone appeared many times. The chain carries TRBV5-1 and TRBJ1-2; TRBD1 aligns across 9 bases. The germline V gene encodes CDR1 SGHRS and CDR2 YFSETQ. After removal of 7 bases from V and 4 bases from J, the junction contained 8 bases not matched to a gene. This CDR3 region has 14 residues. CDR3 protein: CASRPGGQGYGYTF. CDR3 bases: TGCGCCAGCCGTCCGGGGGGACAGGGCTATGGCTACACCTTC.

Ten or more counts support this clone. CDR3 sequence reads: CASSLGSGGARETQYF. The CDR3 DNA follows: TGTGCCAGCAGCTTGGGGAGCGGGGGGGCCCGAGAGACCCAGTACTTC. The chain is built from TRBV11-1 and TRBJ2-5, with TRBD2 identical over 10 bases. J lost 4 bases, V lost 3 bases, and 8 bases had no gene match. This CDR3 contains 16 residues. Germline V gene sequence: CDR1 SGHAT, CDR2 FQDESV (reference sequence).

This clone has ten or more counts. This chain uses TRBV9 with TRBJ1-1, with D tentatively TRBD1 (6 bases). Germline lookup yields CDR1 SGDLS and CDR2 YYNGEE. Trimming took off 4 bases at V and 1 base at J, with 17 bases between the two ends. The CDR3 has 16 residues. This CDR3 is CASSPHPDSTNTEAFF. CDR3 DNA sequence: TGTGCCAGCAGCCCCCACCCGGACAGCACGAACACTGAAGCTTTCTTT.

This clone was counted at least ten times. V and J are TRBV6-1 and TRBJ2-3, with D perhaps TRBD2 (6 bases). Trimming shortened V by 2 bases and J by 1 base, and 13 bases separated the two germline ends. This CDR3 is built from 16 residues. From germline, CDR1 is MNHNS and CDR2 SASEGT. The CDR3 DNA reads TGTGCCAGCAGTGAACGGGGGTGGATTCGCACAGATACGCAGTATTTT. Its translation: CASSERGWIRTDTQYF.

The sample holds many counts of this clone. CDR3 sequence: CAISERSGGRANEQFF. The CDR3 region has the DNA TGTGCCATCAGTGAACGAAGTGGCGGGAGGGCCAATGAGCAGTTCTTC. The rearrangement uses TRBV10-3 and TRBJ2-1; 9 bases map to TRBD2. Trimming at V came to 3 bases and at J to 6 bases, leaving 9 bases not matched to a gene. Germline-derived CDR1 and CDR2 are ENHRY and SYGVKD. This CDR3 region has 16 residues.

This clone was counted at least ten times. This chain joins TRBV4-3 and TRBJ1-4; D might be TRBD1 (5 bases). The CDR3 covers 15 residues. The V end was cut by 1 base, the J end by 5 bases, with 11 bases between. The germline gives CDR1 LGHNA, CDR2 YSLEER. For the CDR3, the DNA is TGCGCCAGCAGCCAAGGAGACAGCCCCAATGAAAAACTGTTTTTT. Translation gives CASSQGDSPNEKLFF.

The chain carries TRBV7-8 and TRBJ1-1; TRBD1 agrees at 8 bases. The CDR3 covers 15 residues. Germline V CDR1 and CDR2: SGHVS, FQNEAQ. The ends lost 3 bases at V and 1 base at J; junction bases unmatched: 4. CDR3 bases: TGTGCCAGCAGCTTCGACGACAGGGGGAACACTGAAGCTTTCTTT. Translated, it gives CASSFDDRGNTEAFF.